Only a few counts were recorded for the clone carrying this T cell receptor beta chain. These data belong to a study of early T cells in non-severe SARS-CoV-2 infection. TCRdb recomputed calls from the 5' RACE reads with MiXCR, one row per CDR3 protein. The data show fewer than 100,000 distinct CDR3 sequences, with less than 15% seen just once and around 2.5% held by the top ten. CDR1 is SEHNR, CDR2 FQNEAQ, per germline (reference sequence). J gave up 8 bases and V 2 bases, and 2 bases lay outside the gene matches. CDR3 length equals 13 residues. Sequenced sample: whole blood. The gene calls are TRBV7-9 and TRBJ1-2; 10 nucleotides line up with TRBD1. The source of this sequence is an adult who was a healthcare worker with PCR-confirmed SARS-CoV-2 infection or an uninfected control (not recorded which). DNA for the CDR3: TGTGCCAGCAGCTTATGGGACAGGGGAGGCTACACCTTC. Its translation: CASSLWDRGGYTF.